The clone carrying this T cell receptor beta chain was counted only a few times. The data were obtained in a study of blood T cell repertoires in COVID-19. Study information: Italy, Spain and the United States were the sources of the convalescent and acute COVID-19 samples. Sources were T cells, B-cell-depleted T cells, or PBMCs; the material itself was cDNA or gDNA.

Authors' methods: Amplification of reference gene primers was used by the study to estimate nucleated cell counts. This table comes from immunoSEQ multiplex PCR, and its TCRdb copy is limited to in-frame clones, with some not included. That table gives V, J and clone size, and the DNA gave D and trimming. The sample contains 130,000 or so clones, roughly 69% of which appear only once. Between the trimmed V and J ends, which lost 5 bases and 6 bases, there was a span of 13 bases. Looked up from germline, CDR1 is GTSNPN and CDR2 is SVGIG (reference sequence). The CDR3 has 12 residues. The TCR was taken from a woman in her sixties or seventies with acute or convalescent COVID-19. The V gene is TRBV30, the J gene TRBJ1-2; possibly TRBD1 for D (5 bases). The sequenced sample was peripheral blood. CDR3 amino acids: CAWEDTLDGYTF. For the CDR3, the DNA is TGTGCCTGGGAGGACACTCTAGATGGCTACACCTTC.